This TCR beta chain stems from a study of CD8 T cells in Susac syndrome. Germline V gene lookup returns CDR1 SGHRS and CDR2 YFSETQ. V gave up 5 bases and J gave up 7 bases, with 18 bases separating them. The CDR3 consists of 14 residues. The RNA, roughly 0.5 to 1 ug, was put through reverse transcription using random hexamers. TCRdb reprocessed the immunoSEQ multiplex PCR reads via MiXCR and lists one record per CDR3 protein. The sample yields more than 90,000 distinct CDR3 sequences, about 92% seen once. Sequenced input: CD4+ T cells from PBMCs. The chain joins TRBV5-1 to TRBJ1-2, with D maybe TRBD1 (5 bases). This receptor was taken from a human donor with multiple sclerosis. In DNA, the CDR3 is TGCGCCAGCAGTTCGCAGGGCTTGCCTGGTGGCTACACCTTC. Translated: CASSSQGLPGGYTF.